A single sample is the source of the 30 T cell receptor beta chains below, sequenced in a study of blood T cell repertoires in COVID-19. Libraries were prepared by immunoSEQ multiplex PCR; TCRdb keeps only in-frame clonotypes and omits some of them. Among some 170,000 clones listed, roughly 87% were seen once. Sequencing was performed on peripheral blood. Every receptor here comes from a woman in her 70s with acute or convalescent COVID-19.

The CDR3 loop is CASSYGAAQGAFNEQFF. DNA for the CDR3: TGTGCCAGCAGTTACGGGGCGGCACAGGGGGCATTTAATGAGCAGTTCTTC. The chain is built from TRBV6-2 or TRBV6-3 and TRBJ2-1; 9 nucleotides agree with TRBD1. This CDR3 spans 17 amino acids. Germline CDR1 reads MNHEY; CDR2 reads SVGEGT. V shed 2 bases, J shed 7 bases, and the junction held 12 bases outside the gene matches.

V is TRBV28 and J is TRBJ1-2; the match to TRBD1 covers 11 bases. The CDR3 is made up of 14 amino acids. The trim removed 6 bases at V and 8 bases at J, leaving 8 bases unmatched. Germline V CDR1 and CDR2: MDHEN, SYDVKM. For the CDR3, the DNA is TGTGCCAGCAGGTCCTCGGGGACAGGGGGAGGCTACACCTTC. It specifies CASRSSGTGGGYTF.

The rearrangement links TRBV28 to TRBJ2-1; tentative D call: TRBD2 (6 bases). Germline V gene lookup returns CDR1 MDHEN and CDR2 SYDVKM. V lost 5 bases and J lost 0, with 17 bases in between. This CDR3 contains 17 residues. CDR3 sequence reads: CASSSLQRASSYNEQFF. DNA of the CDR3: TGTGCCAGCAGTAGTCTTCAGCGGGCCAGCTCCTACAATGAGCAGTTCTTC.

The chain carries TRBV4-2 and TRBJ1-2; D is perhaps TRBD1 (5 bases). Germline CDR1 is LGHNA and CDR2 is YNFKEQ. The CDR3 is made up of 18 amino acids. The V end lost 1 base, the J end lost 4 bases, and 22 bases lay between the germline ends. CDR3 nucleotide sequence: TGTGCCAGCAGCCAAGCGGAGGGCAGGGTAGGCGCTAGCTATGGCTACACCTTC. This codes for CASSQAEGRVGASYGYTF.

The V and J genes are TRBV15 and TRBJ1-2; TRBD1 is a possible D gene (5 bases). The ends were cut back, 3 bases at V and 4 bases at J, with 21 bases in the middle. The germline V gene has CDR1 LNHNV and CDR2 YYDKDF (reference sequence). This CDR3 has 17 amino acids. DNA for the CDR3: TGTGCCACCAGCAGCCACACCCCCAGGGCCTTATTCTATGGCTACACCTTC. Amino acid sequence: CATSSHTPRALFYGYTF.

The V and J genes are TRBV6-5 and TRBJ1-3; D remains ambiguous. CDR3 length: 12 residues. V lost 6 bases and J 4 bases, leaving 7 bases between the germline ends. Germline values: CDR1 MNHEY, CDR2 SVGAGI. Here the CDR3 DNA reads TGTGCCAGCAGCAGCGGAGGAAACACCATATATTTT. It encodes CASSSGGNTIYF.

CDR3 sequence reads: CASSPDGRGRTQTGNTIYF. Here the CDR3 DNA reads TGTGCCAGCAGCCCCGATGGCAGGGGGCGAACTCAGACTGGAAACACCATATATTTT. The chain employs TRBV7-9 and TRBJ1-3, with 8 bases that match TRBD1. V lost 5 bases and J lost 2; bases outside the gene matches: 17. Germline lookup yields CDR1 SEHNR and CDR2 FQNEAQ (reference sequence). The CDR3 is 19 residues long.

The V and J genes are TRBV9 and TRBJ2-2; D may be TRBD2 (5 bases). The CDR3 length is 18 residues. Germline-derived CDR1 and CDR2 are SGDLS and YYNGEE. V lost 0 bases, J lost 2 bases, and 17 bases lay in between. In DNA, the CDR3 is TGTGCCAGCAGCGTAGAGCCGAGAGGGCAGATCAACACCGGGGAGCTGTTTTTT. Protein sequence: CASSVEPRGQINTGELFF. Full variable domain (outside the CDR3, taken from reference TRBV9 and TRBJ2-2): DSGVTQTPKHLITATGQRVTLRCSPRSGDLSVYWYQQSLDQGLQFLIQYYNGEERAKGNILERFSAQQFPDLHSELNLSSLELGDSALYFCASSVEPRGQINTGELFFGEGSRLTVL.

The chain uses TRBV30 and TRBJ1-2; weak D call: TRBD1 (5 bases). The germline gives CDR1 GTSNPN, CDR2 SVGIG (reference sequence). The CDR3 runs to 13 residues. The V gene lost 4 bases and the J gene lost 1 base, with 10 bases spanning the gap. The CDR3 nucleotides are TGTGCCTGGACTACAGGTGTTAACTATGGCTACACCTTC. It specifies CAWTTGVNYGYTF.

The genes are TRBV2 and TRBJ1-6; TRBD1 matches 9 bases. Looked up from germline, CDR1 is SNHLY and CDR2 is FYNNEI. The CDR3 length is 15 residues. The V gene end was trimmed by 10 bases and the J gene end by 6 bases; junction bases not matched to a gene: 10. CDR3 sequence (DNA): TGTGCCATGTCCAGCGCGGGACAGGGTAATTCACCCCTCCACTTT. This translates into CAMSSAGQGNSPLHF.

The rearrangement uses TRBV18 and TRBJ2-1; 11 bases are shared with TRBD2. The CDR3 sequence is 16 residues long. Per the germline V gene, CDR1 is KGHSH and CDR2 is LQKENI. V lost 4 bases, J lost 5 bases, and 7 bases stayed unmatched. The CDR3 bases are TGTGCCAGCTCACTTTACGGGACTAGCGGCCACAATGAGCAGTTCTTC. It specifies CASSLYGTSGHNEQFF. Drawing the rest from reference TRBV18 and TRBJ2-1, the complete variable domain is NAGVMQNPRHLVRRRGQEARLRCSPMKGHSHVYWYRQLPEEGLKFMVYLQKENIIDESGMPKERFSAEFPKEGPSILRIQQVVRGDSAAYFCASSLYGTSGHNEQFFGPGTRLTVL.

This rearrangement joins TRBV3-1 (or the pseudogene TRBV3-2) to TRBJ1-4; 7 bases line up with TRBD1. The CDR3 consists of 13 residues. V shed 5 bases and J 8 bases; nucleotides not matched to a gene: 5. Germline V gives CDR1 LGHDT, CDR2 YNNKEL (reference sequence). The CDR3 reads CASSTAGGEKLFF. The DNA for the CDR3 is TGTGCCAGCAGCACTGCAGGGGGGGAAAAACTGTTTTTT.

The chain joins TRBV18 to TRBJ2-2; possible D gene TRBD1, 6 bases. The germline gives CDR1 KGHSH, CDR2 LQKENI. Trimming took 5 bases from V and 7 from J, leaving 11 bases between them. The CDR3 has 13 amino acids. CDR3: CASSTTGFGELFF. DNA for the CDR3: TGTGCCAGCTCAACCACAGGGTTCGGGGAGCTGTTTTTT.

This chain joins TRBV7-2 and TRBJ1-2; TRBD1 aligns across 10 bases. This CDR3 region has 15 residues. The V gene end was trimmed by 3 bases and the J gene end by 6 bases; junction bases not matched to a gene: 7. Germline assignment: CDR1 SGHTA and CDR2 FQGNSA. As DNA, the CDR3 is TGTGCCAGCAGCTTCCCGACAGGGGGCTTACATGGCTACACCTTC. Encoded protein: CASSFPTGGLHGYTF.

This clone was seen at least ten times. The chain has TRBV2 and TRBJ1-6, with a tentative D call TRBD1 (5 bases). The CDR3 extends over 13 amino acids. V was trimmed by 3 bases and J by 9 bases, leaving 9 bases between them. CDR1 and CDR2 from the germline V gene are SNHLY and FYNNEI. This CDR3 is CASSEGRGSPLHF. CDR3 DNA sequence: TGTGCCAGCAGTGAGGGGAGGGGTTCACCCCTCCACTTT.

The V gene is TRBV7-2, the J gene TRBJ1-2, with 9 bases matching TRBD1. The CDR3 loop spans 14 amino acids. Trimming cost V 5 bases and J 4 bases; bases outside gene matches: 5. Germline lookup yields CDR1 SGHTA and CDR2 FQGNSA. The DNA for the CDR3 is TGTGCCAGCAGCGTACAGGGGGCAGCCTATGGCTACACCTTC. It yields the protein CASSVQGAAYGYTF. Combining the CDR3 with reference TRBV7-2 and TRBJ1-2 gives the whole variable domain GAGVSQSPSNKVTEKGKDVELRCDPISGHTALYWYRQSLGQGLEFLIYFQGNSAPDKSGLPSDRFSAERTGGSVSTLTIQRTQQEDSAVYLCASSVQGAAYGYTFGSGTRLTVV.

This rearrangement joins TRBV20-1 to TRBJ1-1; D is uncertain. This CDR3 contains 13 residues. From germline, CDR1 is DFQATT and CDR2 SNEGSKA (reference sequence). The V end lost 3 bases, the J end lost 3 bases, and 11 bases lay between the germline ends. CDR3 DNA sequence: TGCAGTGCTAGTTTTGGGAGGGACACTGAAGCTTTCTTT. This sequence encodes CSASFGRDTEAFF.

This clone was found a few times. This chain links TRBV7-9 with TRBJ1-4, with D hard to call. Germline CDR1 is SEHNR and CDR2 is FQNEAQ (reference sequence). V was trimmed by 1 base and J by 5 bases, leaving 11 bases between them. The length of the CDR3 is 15 residues. The CDR3 protein is CASSLVLGANEKLFF. As DNA, the CDR3 is TGTGCCAGCAGCTTAGTTCTCGGAGCCAATGAAAAACTGTTTTTT.

DNA for the CDR3: TGTGCCAGCAGTTTACTAGCGGGAGGCTCGGGGGGCACAGATACGCAGTATTTT. Translation gives CASSLLAGGSGGTDTQYF. The V gene is TRBV28, the J gene TRBJ2-3, with 11 nucleotides matching TRBD2. This CDR3 comprises 18 residues. Trimming at V came to 2 bases and at J to 1 base, leaving 8 bases not matched to a gene. The V gene's germline CDR1 is MDHEN and CDR2 SYDVKM.

V and J are TRBV5-1 and TRBJ1-3, with 7 nucleotides matching TRBD1. After removal of 4 bases from V and 0 bases from J, the junction contained 7 bases not matched to a gene. CDR3 length: 16 residues. Germline CDR1 and CDR2: SGHRS and YFSETQ. This CDR3 reads CASSLGQTVSGNTIYF. The CDR3 nucleotides are TGCGCCAGCAGCCTGGGACAGACAGTCTCTGGAAACACCATATATTTT.

V usage is TRBV28 and J usage is TRBJ1-2, with D possibly matching TRBD1 (5 bases). This CDR3 region has 12 residues. V was cut by 5 bases and J by 5 bases, with 9 bases left in between. CDR1 and CDR2 (germline): MDHEN, SYDVKM. The CDR3 DNA reads TGTGCCAGCAGTACCGGGACTTATGGCTACACCTTC. Residues: CASSTGTYGYTF.

CDR3 loop: CASSPYLVGYGYTF. As DNA, the CDR3 is TGCGCCAGCAGCCCGTACCTCGTCGGCTATGGCTACACCTTC. The chain has TRBV4-3 and TRBJ1-2; unclear D gene. V dropped 4 bases and J dropped 4 bases, with 13 bases sitting between them. Germline V gene lookup returns CDR1 LGHNA and CDR2 YSLEER. The CDR3 loop spans 14 amino acids.

V and J are TRBV10-1 and TRBJ1-1, with D tentatively TRBD1 (5 bases). V was clipped by 11 bases and J by 10 bases, with 26 bases between them. CDR1 WNHNN and CDR2 SYGVQD come from the germline V gene (reference sequence). This CDR3 region has 14 residues. The CDR3 DNA reads as TGCGCCGGCCAGTGGTTGTCGGGGGTACTTGGAGCTTTCTTT. This encodes CAGQWLSGVLGAFF.

The rearrangement links TRBV24-1 to TRBJ1-2; 7 bases are a match to TRBD1. Trimming cost V 7 bases and J 4 bases; bases outside gene matches: 14. The CDR3 is 16 residues long. Germline CDR1 is KGHDR and CDR2 is SFDVKD. CDR3 residues: CATSHRDSLYGYGYTF. The CDR3 nucleotides are TGTGCCACCAGCCACAGGGACAGTTTATATGGCTATGGCTACACCTTC.

This clone was detected only a few times. V usage is TRBV18 and J usage is TRBJ1-5, with no clear D. V lost 2 bases to trimming and J lost 5 bases, with 7 bases between them. Germline V gene data show CDR1 as KGHSH and CDR2 as LQKENI. CDR3 length: 13 amino acids. CDR3 region: CASSPTRDQPQHF. DNA for the CDR3: TGTGCCAGCTCACCAACACGGGATCAGCCCCAGCATTTT.

This chain joins TRBV5-8 and TRBJ1-5, with a weak D call TRBD1 (6 bases). The V gene lost 2 bases and the J gene lost 1 base, with 10 bases spanning the gap. CDR1 is SGHTS and CDR2 is YDEGEE in the germline V gene. The CDR3 is made up of 15 amino acids. The CDR3 DNA is TGTGCCAGCAGCTTTAGAACAGGGAGCAATCAGCCCCAGCATTTT. This gives the protein CASSFRTGSNQPQHF.

The V call is TRBV6-5, the J call TRBJ2-7, with 11 bases fitting TRBD2. CDR3 length equals 15 residues. Germline V lookup: CDR1 MNHEY, CDR2 SVGAGI. Unmatched junction bases numbered 10, after V lost 6 bases and J lost 6 bases. The DNA for the CDR3 is TGTGCCAGCAGCTTTATCAGACTAGCGGGAACCGAGCAGTACTTC. It yields the protein CASSFIRLAGTEQYF.

The chain links TRBV28 to TRBJ1-1, with 11 positions matching TRBD1. Germline CDR1 and CDR2: MDHEN and SYDVKM. The CDR3 loop spans 14 amino acids. The V and J ends lost 8 bases and 5 bases, in that order; junction bases with no gene match: 7. CDR3 sequence (DNA): TGTGCCAGCCCTGGGACAGGGGGGGGGACTGAAGCTTTCTTT. Protein: CASPGTGGGTEAFF.

This clone was detected only a few times. The J gene is TRBJ2-7, the V gene TRBV11-2; 8 nucleotides align to TRBD2. The CDR3 extends over 14 amino acids. The V gene end was trimmed by 5 bases and the J gene end by 0 bases; junction bases not matched to a gene: 3. The germline V gene has CDR1 SGHAT and CDR2 FQNNGV. CDR3 amino acids: CASSLSGNSYEQYF. The CDR3 region has the DNA TGTGCCAGCAGCCTTAGCGGGAACTCCTACGAGCAGTACTTC.

This CDR3 is CASKKEVLNEKLFF. CDR3 sequence (DNA): TGTGCCAGCAAGAAGGAGGTCTTAAATGAAAAACTGTTTTTT. The chain couples TRBV7-9 to TRBJ1-4; unclear D gene. The length of the CDR3 is 14 residues. In germline, CDR1 is SEHNR, CDR2 FQNEAQ (reference sequence). V was clipped by 7 bases and J by 5 bases, with 14 bases between them.